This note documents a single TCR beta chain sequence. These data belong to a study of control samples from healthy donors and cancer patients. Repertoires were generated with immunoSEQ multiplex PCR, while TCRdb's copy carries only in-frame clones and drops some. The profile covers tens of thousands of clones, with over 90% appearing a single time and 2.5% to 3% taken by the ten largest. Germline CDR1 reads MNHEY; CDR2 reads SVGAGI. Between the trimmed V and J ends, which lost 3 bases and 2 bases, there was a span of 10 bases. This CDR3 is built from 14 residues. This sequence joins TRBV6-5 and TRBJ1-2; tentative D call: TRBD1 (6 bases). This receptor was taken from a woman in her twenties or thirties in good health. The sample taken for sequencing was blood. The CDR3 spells CASSYIDRNYGYTF. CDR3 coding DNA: TGTGCCAGCAGTTATATAGACAGGAACTATGGCTACACCTTC.